The rows below give T cell receptor beta chains drawn from one sample of a study of CD8+ T cells in alopecia areata. Generated by immunoSEQ multiplex PCR, the TCRdb table keeps only in-frame clones and is missing some. The sample lists about 210,000 clones; under 70% were seen once. This material consisted of CD4+ T cells sorted from blood, taken at week 4, from a patient treated with tofacitinib. The source is a human donor with alopecia areata. Each CDR3 is given with its conserved first and last residue. The D gene is left open where the match is weak. For some rows the clone size is stated as once, few or many, or as a class when expanded; others skip it.

d_gene	v_gene	abundance	j_gene	CDR3aa	CDR3nt
-	TRBV7-2	-	TRBJ1-3	CASSPGTSGNTIYF	TGTGCCAGCAGCCCCGGGACCTCTGGAAACACCATATATTTT
-	TRBV7-2	-	TRBJ1-1	CASSARSMNTEAFF	TGTGCCAGCAGCGCCCGGAGCATGAACACTGAAGCTTTCTTT
TRBD1	TRBV13	-	TRBJ2-5	CASSPRTGKETQYF	TGTGCCAGCAGCCCCCGGACAGGGAAAGAGACCCAGTACTTC
TRBD2	TRBV30	-	TRBJ2-5	CAWNPGGETQYF	TGTGCCTGGAACCCGGGAGGGGAGACCCAGTACTTC
TRBD1	TRBV18	-	TRBJ2-5	CASSPSVTGSETQYF	TGTGCCAGCTCACCATCAGTGACAGGGTCCGAGACCCAGTACTTC
TRBD1	TRBV9	-	TRBJ1-3	CASSVMDRVGNTIYF	TGTGCCAGCAGCGTAATGGACAGGGTTGGAAACACCATATATTTT
TRBD2	TRBV5-4	-	TRBJ2-7	CASSPGTSGVGEQYF	TGTGCCAGCAGCCCAGGGACTAGCGGGGTAGGAGAGCAGTACTTC
-	TRBV5-6	once	TRBJ2-7	CASSQDSGVRMQYF	TGTGCCAGCAGCCAAGACTCGGGGGTCCGAATGCAGTACTTC
-	TRBV29-1	-	TRBJ2-7	CSAWDGSYEQYF	TGCAGCGCTTGGGACGGATCCTACGAGCAGTACTTC
TRBD1	TRBV11-2	-	TRBJ2-7	CASSLVGTDLYEQYF	TGTGCCAGCAGCTTAGTTGGGACAGATCTTTACGAGCAGTACTTC
-	TRBV11-1	-	TRBJ1-4	CASSLGDRKLFF	TGTGCCAGCAGCTTAGGGGATAGAAAACTGTTTTTT
-	TRBV5-1	-	TRBJ2-2	CASSIGLRTNTGELFF	TGCGCCAGCAGTATCGGATTGCGGACGAACACCGGGGAGCTGTTTTTT
-	TRBV7-8	few	TRBJ2-5	CASSLGRETQYF	TGTGCCAGCAGCTTAGGGAGAGAGACCCAGTACTTC
-	TRBV9	-	TRBJ2-2	CASSTTPGGRGTGELFF	TGTGCCAGCAGCACTACTCCTGGGGGGCGAGGCACCGGGGAGCTGTTTTTT
-	TRBV5-6	few	TRBJ1-5	CASSLRVLGNQPQHF	TGTGCCAGCAGCTTGAGGGTCCTTGGGAATCAGCCCCAGCATTTT
TRBD1	TRBV30	-	TRBJ1-5	CAWSLGTGDQPQHF	TGTGCCTGGAGTTTGGGGACAGGGGACCAGCCCCAGCATTTT
-	TRBV5-1	-	TRBJ2-2	CASGEGLTNTGELFF	TGCGCCTCTGGCGAGGGACTTACGAACACCGGGGAGCTGTTTTTT
-	TRBV9	-	TRBJ1-2	CASSPDLNYGYTF	TGTGCCAGCAGCCCCGATTTGAACTATGGCTACACCTTC
-	TRBV5-1	-	TRBJ2-3	CASSLVGTDTQYF	TGCGCCAGCAGCTTGGTCGGCACAGATACGCAGTATTTT
-	TRBV27	-	TRBJ2-6	CASSPLTRYGANVLTF	TGTGCCAGCAGCCCCCTGACCCGATACGGGGCCAACGTCCTGACTTTC
-	TRBV5-6	few	TRBJ2-3	CASRTPGADTQYF	TGTGCCAGCAGGACGCCAGGGGCAGATACGCAGTATTTT
TRBD1	TRBV2	-	TRBJ1-4	CASQTGVEKLFF	TGTGCCAGCCAGACAGGGGTTGAAAAACTGTTTTTT
-	TRBV5-1	-	TRBJ2-3	CASSSRVAGSTDTQYF	TGCGCCAGCAGCAGCAGGGTGGCGGGTAGCACAGATACGCAGTATTTT
-	TRBV10-3	few	TRBJ1-5	CAISDEGRGNQPQHF	TGTGCCATCAGTGACGAGGGTAGGGGCAATCAGCCCCAGCATTTT
-	TRBV29-1	-	TRBJ1-1	CSAAGRMNTEAFF	TGCAGCGCGGCGGGACGAATGAACACTGAAGCTTTCTTT
-	TRBV5-1	few	TRBJ2-6	CASSSLNREGAGANVLTF	TGCGCCAGCAGCTCCTTAAACAGGGAGGGCGCTGGGGCCAACGTCCTGACTTTC
-	TRBV4-2	-	TRBJ2-1	CATSLGQYNEQFF	TGTGCCACCTCGCTCGGGCAGTACAATGAGCAGTTCTTC
-	TRBV7-9	-	TRBJ2-3	CASSRTDTQYF	TGTGCCAGCAGCCGCACAGATACGCAGTATTTT
-	TRBV25-1	-	TRBJ1-4	CASGGGWNEKLFF	TGTGCCAGCGGCGGGGGGTGGAATGAAAAACTGTTTTTT
-	TRBV5-1	-	TRBJ1-2	CASSLGEGKDYTF	TGCGCCAGCAGCTTGGGTGAAGGGAAGGACTACACCTTC
TRBD1	TRBV11-2	-	TRBJ2-5	CASSSTGGQETQYF	TGTGCCAGCAGTTCGACAGGGGGCCAAGAGACCCAGTACTTC
TRBD1	TRBV5-1	few	TRBJ2-5	CASSFSATGGETQYF	TGCGCCAGCAGCTTCTCCGCTACAGGGGGTGAGACCCAGTACTTC
-	TRBV6-6	-	TRBJ1-2	CASSYSNRGGYGYTF	TGTGCCAGCAGTTACTCGAACCGGGGCGGGTATGGCTACACCTTC
-	TRBV6-5	-	TRBJ1-6	CASRLGLSSPLHF	TGTGCCAGCAGACTGGGTTTAAGCTCACCCCTCCACTTT
-	TRBV7-9	-	TRBJ2-3	CASSSDRRDPDTQYF	TGTGCCAGCAGCTCAGACAGGAGGGATCCAGATACGCAGTATTTT
TRBD1	TRBV19	few	TRBJ1-1	CASSEDTGGSGNTEAFF	TGTGCCAGTAGTGAAGACACAGGGGGCAGTGGGAACACTGAAGCTTTCTTT
-	TRBV4-3	-	TRBJ1-5	CASSQAGPSSNQPQHF	TGCGCCAGCAGCCAAGCAGGGCCTTCCAGCAATCAGCCCCAGCATTTT
-	TRBV7-9	-	TRBJ1-2	CASSSLGTNYGYTF	TGTGCCAGCAGCTCTCTAGGGACCAACTATGGCTACACCTTC
-	TRBV7-9	-	TRBJ2-6	CASSFWVSGANVLTF	TGTGCCAGCAGCTTCTGGGTCTCTGGGGCCAACGTCCTGACTTTC
-	TRBV30	-	TRBJ2-3	CAWSAGGGGDTQYF	TGTGCCTGGAGTGCGGGCGGGGGCGGAGATACGCAGTATTTT
-	TRBV15	-	TRBJ2-6	CATSRARATGANVLTF	TGTGCCACCAGCAGAGCCAGGGCCACTGGGGCCAACGTCCTGACTTTC
-	TRBV7-8	-	TRBJ1-5	CASSPTWDQPQHF	TGTGCCAGCAGCCCGACCTGGGATCAGCCCCAGCATTTT
-	TRBV30	-	TRBJ1-5	CAWSVGAGPWHF	TGTGCCTGGAGTGTCGGTGCAGGCCCGTGGCATTTT
-	TRBV5-6	-	TRBJ2-7	CASSYTDEQYF	TGTGCCAGCAGCTACACTGACGAGCAGTACTTC
-	TRBV15	-	TRBJ2-1	CATSRDLEPRVDEQFF	TGTGCCACCAGCAGAGACCTGGAGCCAAGGGTTGATGAGCAGTTCTTC
-	TRBV18	-	TRBJ2-4	CASSPLVQASNIQYF	TGTGCCAGCTCACCGCTCGTACAGGCATCAAACATTCAGTACTTC
TRBD1	TRBV6-6	once	TRBJ1-2	CASSRDSVYGYTF	TGTGCCAGCAGCCGGGACAGCGTCTATGGCTACACCTTC
-	TRBV30	once	TRBJ2-5	CAWSVQSIETQYF	TGTGCCTGGAGTGTACAGAGCATAGAGACCCAGTACTTC
-	TRBV11-1	-	TRBJ2-7	CASSPGGQIYEQYF	TGTGCCAGCAGCCCCGGGGGACAGATCTACGAGCAGTACTTC
-	TRBV30	-	TRBJ1-2	CAWSVRYGYTF	TGTGCCTGGAGTGTACGCTATGGCTACACCTTC
-	TRBV29-1	-	TRBJ2-1	CSVAEDEQFF	TGCAGCGTTGCCGAAGATGAGCAGTTCTTC
-	TRBV30	-	TRBJ2-7	CAWSVLPLGEQYF	TGTGCCTGGAGTGTACTGCCCCTCGGCGAGCAGTACTTC
-	TRBV7-2	-	TRBJ1-6	CASSPGQNNSPLHF	TGTGCCAGCAGCCCGGGACAAAATAATTCACCCCTCCACTTT
-	TRBV29-1	-	TRBJ2-3	CSDTQGGDTQYF	TGCAGCGATACACAGGGGGGGGATACGCAGTATTTT